The rows below give T cell receptor beta chains drawn from one sample of a study of blood T cell repertoires in COVID-19. Only in-frame clones appear in the TCRdb table, and some are missing; sequencing was by immunoSEQ multiplex PCR. The sample lists about 140,000 clones; 80% to 85% were seen once. Sequencing input: peripheral blood. All receptors come from an elderly woman with acute or convalescent COVID-19. The CDR3 runs from the conserved cysteine through the conserved F or W. A D gene is named only where the DNA matches it firmly. Size values are once, few and many counts, or a class for expanded clones, and some rows have none.

CDR3nt,CDR3aa,j_gene,v_gene,abundance,d_gene
TGCGCCAGCAGCCAGTCCCTCGGGACAGAATATAGCAATCAGCCCCAGCATTTT,CASSQSLGTEYSNQPQHF,TRBJ1-5,TRBV4-1,-,TRBD1
TGTGCCAGCAGTTCCGCTTTTGGTGGGACAGGGTACGACGAGCAGTACTTC,CASSSAFGGTGYDEQYF,TRBJ2-7,TRBV28,-,TRBD1
TGCGCCAGCAGCCAAGATGCCACGGACAGGGCGCGAGCTTTCTTT,CASSQDATDRARAFF,TRBJ1-1,TRBV4-1,-,TRBD1
TGTGCCAGCAGCTCACGACTAGCGGGAGTAGTCAGTGAGCAGTTCTTC,CASSSRLAGVVSEQFF,TRBJ2-1,TRBV7-2,-,TRBD2
TGTGCCAGTAGTCCAGGGACTAGCGGGAGAGAGACCCAGTACTTC,CASSPGTSGRETQYF,TRBJ2-5,TRBV19,-,TRBD2
TGTGCCAGCAGTTCCCCCGGCGGCGAGCAGTTCTTC,CASSSPGGEQFF,TRBJ2-1,TRBV28,-,-
TGTGCCAGTAGCTCCCTAGCGGGAGCCTACGAGCAGTACTTC,CASSSLAGAYEQYF,TRBJ2-7,TRBV19,-,TRBD2
TGTGCCACCAGCAGGGGCGACAGGGGGTCTTCCTACGAGCAGTACTTC,CATSRGDRGSSYEQYF,TRBJ2-7,TRBV15,once,TRBD1
TGTGCCAGCAGTTTAGGGGGGGGTTCAGGTGGCTACACCTTC,CASSLGGGSGGYTF,TRBJ1-2,TRBV27,-,-
TGTGCCAGCAGCCCGGGTTATAACTCTGGAAACACCATATATTTT,CASSPGYNSGNTIYF,TRBJ1-3,TRBV27,-,-
TGTGCCATTAGACGGACTAGTGGTGGTGATACGCAGTATTTT,CAIRRTSGGDTQYF,TRBJ2-3,TRBV2,-,TRBD2
TGTGCCAGCAGCTTAGATATTAGCGGGGGGCGCTTGGGTGGCTACACCTTC,CASSLDISGGRLGGYTF,TRBJ1-2,TRBV7-2,-,-
TGCGCCAGCAGCACAGGAATGGGGGAAAAACTGTTTTTT,CASSTGMGEKLFF,TRBJ1-4,TRBV10-1,-,-
TGTGCCAGCAGTAACGGACAGGGGGATCAGCCCCAGCATTTT,CASSNGQGDQPQHF,TRBJ1-5,TRBV6-5,-,TRBD1
TGCGCCAGCAGCTTAACAGGGGGTCCGTCTAGCACAGATACGCAGTATTTT,CASSLTGGPSSTDTQYF,TRBJ2-3,TRBV5-1,-,TRBD1
TGCGCCAGCAGCTCCCGGGGTACCCGCACAGATACGCAGTATTTT,CASSSRGTRTDTQYF,TRBJ2-3,TRBV4-1,-,-
TGTGCCAGCAGCGCAGGCGGGTTTCTGAATTCACCCCTCCACTTT,CASSAGGFLNSPLHF,TRBJ1-6,TRBV7-2,once,-
TGTGCCAGCTCACCACCGAACACAGGGTTACGCAGTGAGCAGTTCTTC,CASSPPNTGLRSEQFF,TRBJ2-1,TRBV18,-,-
TGTGCCAGCAGCTTGGTAGGGGTAGGCGGCTACACCTTC,CASSLVGVGGYTF,TRBJ1-2,TRBV5-6,-,-
TGTGCCTGGAACGGGGATTACGAGCAGTACTTC,CAWNGDYEQYF,TRBJ2-7,TRBV30,-,-
TGTGCCAGCTCACCATTGGCTAGCGGGAGCAATGAGCAGTTCTTC,CASSPLASGSNEQFF,TRBJ2-1,TRBV18,-,TRBD2
TGTGCCAGCAGGAACGCGGGTGAGGATACGCAGTATTTT,CASRNAGEDTQYF,TRBJ2-3,TRBV28,-,-
TGTGCCAGCAGCCAGGGGGCCCGGGTGGATGAGCAGTTCTTC,CASSQGARVDEQFF,TRBJ2-1,TRBV5-4,-,TRBD1
TGTGCCAGCAGCAAAAGGTGGGCTAGCTCCGATGAGCAGTTCTTC,CASSKRWASSDEQFF,TRBJ2-1,TRBV11-2,-,-
TGCGCCAGCAGCCAGTTAGGGAGCTATGGCTACACCTTC,CASSQLGSYGYTF,TRBJ1-2,TRBV4-1,-,-
TGTGCCAGCTCAACGACACAGGGGGCAAATAATGAAAAACTGTTTTTT,CASSTTQGANNEKLFF,TRBJ1-4,TRBV18,-,TRBD1
TGTGCCAGCAGCTTCGAGTCAGGGGCGATTAATGAAAAACTGTTTTTT,CASSFESGAINEKLFF,TRBJ1-4,TRBV7-9,-,-
TGCGCCAGCAGCTTGGAGGGACTCCAAGAGACCCAGTACTTC,CASSLEGLQETQYF,TRBJ2-5,TRBV5-1,-,-
TGTGCCAGCAGTTCCAACAGGGGATCAGCCCGTAATTCACCCCTCCACTTT,CASSSNRGSARNSPLHF,TRBJ1-6,TRBV27,-,TRBD1
TGTGCCAGCTCACCCCCAGCGGGAGGGGCCACCGGGGAGCTGTTTTTT,CASSPPAGGATGELFF,TRBJ2-2,TRBV18,few,TRBD2
TGTGCCAGCAGCTTAGATCTGGGACAGGGAGGCGGCTACACCTTC,CASSLDLGQGGGYTF,TRBJ1-2,TRBV11-2,few,TRBD1
TGCGCCAGCAGCCCCAGCTTTAGCACTCTCTTTTCACCCCTCCACTTT,CASSPSFSTLFSPLHF,TRBJ1-6,TRBV5-1,-,-
TGTGCCAGCAGCTTCAGGGACAGGGGGCCCATGAACACTGAAGCTTTCTTT,CASSFRDRGPMNTEAFF,TRBJ1-1,TRBV5-8,-,TRBD1
TGTGCCAGCAGTAAGGGAGACAGGGAGGCCGGGGAGCTGTTTTTT,CASSKGDREAGELFF,TRBJ2-2,TRBV6-6,-,-
TGTGCCAGCCCGTTACCGCCGGGTTCGCGCCACCTGGAGACCCAGTACTTC,CASPLPPGSRHLETQYF,TRBJ2-5,TRBV28,-,-
TGCAGTGCTAGTCACAGGGCCTACACAGATACGCAGTATTTT,CSASHRAYTDTQYF,TRBJ2-3,TRBV20-1,-,-
TGTGCCAGCAGCCAAGAGTTGGGCCGCGAGCAGTACTTC,CASSQELGREQYF,TRBJ2-7,TRBV4-2,-,-
TGTGCCAGTAGCAAAAACCGGGACAGGCGACAATACAATCAGCCCCAGCATTTT,CASSKNRDRRQYNQPQHF,TRBJ1-5,TRBV19,-,TRBD1
TGCAGTGCTAGTTCCAGGGGGCCGTCTGGAAACACCATATATTTT,CSASSRGPSGNTIYF,TRBJ1-3,TRBV20-1,-,TRBD1
TGTGCCAGCAGTTTTTCGTCCGGCCAAGGGAGTAAAGAGACCCAGTACTTC,CASSFSSGQGSKETQYF,TRBJ2-5,TRBV28,-,-
TGTGCCAGCAGCGCAACAGGGGGCGATCAGCCCCAGCATTTT,CASSATGGDQPQHF,TRBJ1-5,TRBV9,-,TRBD1
TGTGCCAGCAGCCAAGACAGGAGCAATCAGCCCCAGCATTTT,CASSQDRSNQPQHF,TRBJ1-5,TRBV16,-,-
TGTGCCAGCAGCGTAGGACAGGGTAGGGGTGGCTACACCTTC,CASSVGQGRGGYTF,TRBJ1-2,TRBV9,-,TRBD1
TGTGCCAGCAGTGTCGAAACAGGGGATTCACCCCTCCACTTT,CASSVETGDSPLHF,TRBJ1-6,TRBV2,-,TRBD1
TGTGCCAGCAGCTTACAGGGGCAAGAGACCCAGTACTTC,CASSLQGQETQYF,TRBJ2-5,TRBV7-2,-,-
TGTGCCAGCTCACCATTGACAGGCGCCTACAATGAGCAGTTCTTC,CASSPLTGAYNEQFF,TRBJ2-1,TRBV18,-,-
TGCGCCAGCAGCTTTGGAGGAGATCAGCCCCAGCATTTT,CASSFGGDQPQHF,TRBJ1-5,TRBV5-1,-,-
TGTGCCAGCAGCTTGGCCTTTTTTGCACAGAACTATGGCTACACCTTC,CASSLAFFAQNYGYTF,TRBJ1-2,TRBV5-7,-,-
TGTGCCAGCAGTTACGGGACAGGGGAGACCCAGTACTTC,CASSYGTGETQYF,TRBJ2-5,TRBV27,-,TRBD1
TGTGCCATCAGTGAGGTGGGTAAATCCCCTCCTCGGACTAGCGGGACCGACGAGCAGTACTTC,CAISEVGKSPPRTSGTDEQYF,TRBJ2-7,TRBV10-3,-,TRBD2
TGTGCCAGAGTTAGCGGGAGCAGGAACATTCAGTACTTC,CARVSGSRNIQYF,TRBJ2-4,TRBV2,-,TRBD2
TGTGCCAGTAGTAAAACCACAGGGGGCAATTCACCCCTCCACTTT,CASSKTTGGNSPLHF,TRBJ1-6,TRBV19,-,TRBD1
TGTGCCAGCAGCTTAGTGTCGTTTGACAGGGGAACAGATACGCAGTATTTT,CASSLVSFDRGTDTQYF,TRBJ2-3,TRBV7-6,-,TRBD1
TGTGCCAGCTCAACCCAAACAGGGCGCGGATCACCCCTCCACTTT,CASSTQTGRGSPLHF,TRBJ1-6,TRBV2,few,-